Each of the 24 T cell receptor beta chains below was sequenced from the same sample in a study of OX40 agonist ivuxolimab in advanced cancers. Preparation of the library involved the immunoSEQ multiplex PCR assay. In its TCRdb copy, this immuneACCESS table keeps in-frame sequences only and misses some clones. Where compared with another copy, unresolved V genes explain less than half of these, and the others have no known cause. Recorded for this sample are approximately 70,000 clones; roughly 88% of them occurred a single time. Approximately 0.86% of the sample lies in the top ten. This specimen was CD4+ or CD8+ T cells sorted from blood, taken in a trial of the OX40 agonist ivuxolimab. The source of these receptors is an adult with an advanced solid tumor such as melanoma, head and neck, liver or kidney cancer.

V and J are TRBV4-2 and TRBJ2-3; TRBD2 matches 7 bases. J lost 1 base, V lost 0 bases, and 28 bases had no gene match. CDR1 and CDR2 (germline): LGHNA, YNFKEQ. CDR3 length: 24 amino acids. The CDR3 here is CASSQDEGSGRIRGKASGTDTQYF. Here the CDR3 DNA reads TGTGCCAGCAGCCAAGATGAGGGTAGCGGGCGTATTAGGGGAAAGGCATCGGGCACAGATACGCAGTATTTT.

The V and J genes are TRBV7-2 and TRBJ1-2; perhaps TRBD1 as D (5 bases). CDR1 is SGHTA and CDR2 is FQGNSA in the germline V gene. V lost 1 base and J 4 bases, leaving 13 bases between the germline ends. This CDR3 region has 15 residues. CDR3 in amino acids: CASSLVGGDVYGYTF. In nucleotides, the CDR3 is TGTGCCAGCAGCTTAGTGGGGGGGGATGTCTATGGCTACACCTTC.

DNA of the CDR3: TGTGCCAGCAGCGGCCGCGCGGATAGCTCCTACAATGAGCAGTTCTTC. Translation: CASSGRADSSYNEQFF. This chain connects TRBV11-2 to TRBJ2-1; D uncertain. The V end was cut by 5 bases, the J end by 0 bases, with 14 bases between. The germline V gene has CDR1 SGHAT and CDR2 FQNNGV. The CDR3 consists of 16 residues.

This rearrangement joins TRBV6-5 to TRBJ1-4; D may be TRBD1 (6 bases). CDR3 length: 16 residues. The V end lost 0 bases, the J end lost 0 bases, and 8 bases lay between the germline ends. Looked up from germline, CDR1 is MNHEY and CDR2 is SVGAGI. The chain's CDR3 is CASSYSAGATNEKLFF. The DNA of the CDR3 is TGTGCCAGCAGTTACTCGGCAGGGGCAACTAATGAAAAACTGTTTTTT.

The chain is built from TRBV10-3 and TRBJ1-1; D ambiguous. The V end lost 5 bases, the J end lost 1 base, and 2 bases lay between the germline ends. The CDR3 contains 11 residues. CDR1 and CDR2 (germline): ENHRY, SYGVKD. The CDR3 loop is CAISRNTEAFF. Written as DNA, the CDR3 is TGTGCCATCAGTAGGAACACTGAAGCTTTCTTT.

This clone has only a few counts. The chain couples TRBV28 to TRBJ1-2, with 7 positions matching TRBD1. The trim removed 6 bases at V and 1 base at J, leaving 5 bases unmatched. CDR1 is MDHEN and CDR2 is SYDVKM in the germline V gene. The CDR3 is 14 amino acids. CDR3 nucleotides: TGTGCCAGCAGGACACAGGGGATTAACTATGGCTACACCTTC. Amino acid sequence: CASRTQGINYGYTF.

This clone was counted a single time. V usage is TRBV9 and J usage is TRBJ1-1, with D unclear. This CDR3 region has 13 residues. V lost 0 bases and J lost 4, with 7 bases in between. Germline V gene data show CDR1 as SGDLS and CDR2 as YYNGEE. CDR3: CASSVALGTEAFF. The CDR3 nucleotides read TGTGCCAGCAGCGTAGCTCTAGGCACTGAAGCTTTCTTT.

In this sample, this clone turned up a few times. The rearrangement links TRBV5-1 to TRBJ2-2, with D perhaps given as TRBD1 or TRBD2 (5 bases each). Between the trimmed V and J ends, which lost 1 base and 5 bases, there was a span of 27 bases. Germline V CDR1 and CDR2: SGHRS, YFSETQ. The CDR3 contains 20 residues. The CDR3, as DNA: TGCGCCAGCAGCTTGAAGGGCTGGGCAGGCTACGGGACGGGAACCGGGGAGCTGTTTTTT. Protein: CASSLKGWAGYGTGTGELFF.

V gene TRBV5-1 combines with J gene TRBJ2-4; D perhaps matches TRBD2 (6 bases). Germline loops: CDR1 SGHRS, CDR2 YFSETQ. The CDR3 is made up of 18 amino acids. V lost 0 bases to trimming and J lost 0 bases, with 16 bases between them. The CDR3 is CASSLEGGLKEAKNIQYF. CDR3 coding DNA: TGCGCCAGCAGCTTGGAGGGAGGACTTAAGGAAGCCAAAAACATTCAGTACTTC.

The rearrangement links TRBV7-8 to TRBJ2-7; the D is unclear. CDR3 length equals 15 residues. From germline, CDR1 is SGHVS and CDR2 FQNEAQ. V lost 5 bases and J 2 bases, leaving 16 bases between the germline ends. The CDR3, as DNA: TGTGCCAGCAGCATACGACCCGCGAGGACCTACGAGCAGTACTTC. Translated, it gives CASSIRPARTYEQYF.

The chain joins TRBV11-2 to TRBJ1-2, with a weak D call TRBD1 (6 bases). The CDR3 consists of 17 residues. Germline V gene lookup returns CDR1 SGHAT and CDR2 FQNNGV. The V gene lost 5 bases and the J gene lost 3 bases, with 22 bases spanning the gap. This CDR3 reads CASSPIPLRGAHYGYTF. DNA for the CDR3: TGTGCCAGCAGCCCAATACCGTTGCGGGGGGCTCACTATGGCTACACCTTC.

V gene TRBV27 combines with J gene TRBJ1-6; no definite D call. The V gene lost 3 bases and the J gene lost 2 bases, with 11 bases spanning the gap. CDR3 size: 16 residues. The germline V gene has CDR1 MNHEY and CDR2 SMNVEV (reference sequence). The CDR3 DNA reads TGTGCCAGCAGTTTGGAAGGCGTCGCCTATAATTCACCCCTCCACTTT. Its protein product is CASSLEGVAYNSPLHF.

The CDR3 spells CASSQGPPDSATNEKLFF. CDR3 sequence (DNA): TGCGCCAGCAGCCAAGGACCTCCTGACAGTGCAACTAATGAAAAACTGTTTTTT. The genes are TRBV4-1 and TRBJ1-4; D is perhaps TRBD1 (5 bases). Trimming removed 1 base from V and 0 bases from J, with 15 bases in between. The CDR3 runs to 18 residues. The germline gives CDR1 MGHRA, CDR2 YSYEKL.

The rearrangement links TRBV6-4 to TRBJ2-7, with 7 bases fitting TRBD1. This CDR3 is 15 amino acids long. V lost 7 bases to trimming and J lost 0 bases; unmatched junction nucleotides: 9. From germline, CDR1 is MRHNA and CDR2 SNTAGT. This CDR3 reads CASNPPGQSSYEQYF. CDR3 DNA sequence: TGTGCCAGCAACCCACCGGGACAGAGCTCCTACGAGCAGTACTTC.

The chain carries TRBV9 and TRBJ2-5; a possible D gene is TRBD1 (6 bases). The germline gives CDR1 SGDLS, CDR2 YYNGEE. The CDR3 is 15 residues long. V was cut by 0 bases and J by 4 bases, with 13 bases left in between. This CDR3 is CASSVEGRGGETQYF. The CDR3 DNA follows: TGTGCCAGCAGCGTAGAGGGGCGAGGGGGAGAGACCCAGTACTTC.

The V gene is TRBV7-9, the J gene TRBJ2-2; D is tentatively TRBD1 or TRBD2 (5 bases each). Trimming stripped 6 bases from V and 0 bases from J, with 5 bases between. Germline values: CDR1 SEHNR, CDR2 FQNEAQ (reference sequence). The CDR3 extends over 13 amino acids. In nucleotides, the CDR3 is TGTGCCAGCAGGGGGGCGAACACCGGGGAGCTGTTTTTT. Translation gives CASRGANTGELFF.

Only one count was recorded for this clone. This CDR3 reads CASSLSFRTGGVETQYF. The CDR3 nucleotides read TGTGCCAGCAGCTTATCGTTCAGGACAGGGGGCGTGGAGACCCAGTACTTC. The gene calls are TRBV11-3 and TRBJ2-5; 11 bases match TRBD1. V lost 2 bases to trimming and J lost 5 bases; unmatched junction nucleotides: 10. CDR1 is SGHNT and CDR2 is YENEEA in the germline V gene. The CDR3 totals 17 residues.

V is TRBV19 and J is TRBJ2-3; 7 bases fit TRBD2. Trimming removed 3 bases from V and 2 bases from J; junction bases left unmatched: 11. The CDR3 totals 17 residues. Germline V gives CDR1 LNHDA, CDR2 SQIVND (reference sequence). CDR3 coding DNA: TGTGCCAGTAGTATGGGCCTGCGGGGGAGCACCACAGATACGCAGTATTTT. It encodes CASSMGLRGSTTDTQYF.

V gene TRBV5-8 combines with J gene TRBJ1-4; weak D call: TRBD1 (5 bases). V shed 4 bases and J shed 0 bases, with 13 bases lying between them. Germline V CDR1 and CDR2: SGHTS, YDEGEE. CDR3 size: 16 residues. The CDR3 nucleotides read TGTGCCAGCAGCAGATGGGACGGCGCAACTAATGAAAAACTGTTTTTT. This gives the protein CASSRWDGATNEKLFF. Full variable domain (outside the CDR3, taken from reference TRBV5-8 and TRBJ1-4): EAGVTQSPTHLIKTRGQQATLRCSPISGHTSVYWYQQALGLGLQFLLWYDEGEERNRGNFPPRFSGRQFPNYSSELNVNALELEDSALYLCASSRWDGATNEKLFFGSGTQLSVL.

This clone was seen only once. This chain uses TRBV9 with TRBJ1-3; TRBD1 matches 8 bases. The V and J ends lost 3 bases and 4 bases, in that order; junction bases with no gene match: 6. Germline CDR1 and CDR2: SGDLS and YYNGEE. This CDR3 contains 15 residues. In nucleotides, the CDR3 is TGTGCCAGCAGCGCCGGACAGGGCTTCGGAAACACCATATATTTT. Amino acid sequence: CASSAGQGFGNTIYF.

CDR3 DNA sequence: TGTGCCAGCAGTATCGTGCGACAGGGGGTTTACGAGCAGTACTTC. Translation gives CASSIVRQGVYEQYF. The genes are TRBV2 and TRBJ2-7, with 9 nucleotides matching TRBD1. The ends lost 5 bases at V and 4 bases at J; junction bases unmatched: 9. CDR3 length: 15 amino acids. Germline V gives CDR1 SNHLY, CDR2 FYNNEI.

This sequence joins TRBV9 and TRBJ2-1; D perhaps matches TRBD1 (5 bases). The CDR3 contains 15 residues. V lost 0 bases to trimming and J lost 0 bases, with 7 bases between them. Germline V gene lookup returns CDR1 SGDLS and CDR2 YYNGEE. CDR3 sequence: CASSVEGISYNEQFF. The CDR3 DNA follows: TGTGCCAGCAGCGTAGAGGGGATCTCCTACAATGAGCAGTTCTTC.

V usage is TRBV18 and J usage is TRBJ2-5; 9 positions match TRBD1. The trim removed 3 bases at V and 3 bases at J, leaving 2 bases unmatched. The CDR3 covers 14 residues. Germline lookup yields CDR1 KGHSH and CDR2 LQKENI. This chain's CDR3 is CASSPRTGEETQYF. The CDR3 nucleotides are TGTGCCAGCTCACCCAGGACAGGGGAAGAGACCCAGTACTTC.

The rearrangement links TRBV5-1 to TRBJ2-7, with D perhaps TRBD1 (6 bases). V shed 3 bases and J shed 0 bases, with 13 bases lying between them. Germline V lookup: CDR1 SGHRS, CDR2 YFSETQ. The length of the CDR3 is 15 residues. CDR3 nucleotide sequence: TGCGCCAGCAGCTCCACAGGGATGGGCTCCTACGAGCAGTACTTC. Protein: CASSSTGMGSYEQYF.